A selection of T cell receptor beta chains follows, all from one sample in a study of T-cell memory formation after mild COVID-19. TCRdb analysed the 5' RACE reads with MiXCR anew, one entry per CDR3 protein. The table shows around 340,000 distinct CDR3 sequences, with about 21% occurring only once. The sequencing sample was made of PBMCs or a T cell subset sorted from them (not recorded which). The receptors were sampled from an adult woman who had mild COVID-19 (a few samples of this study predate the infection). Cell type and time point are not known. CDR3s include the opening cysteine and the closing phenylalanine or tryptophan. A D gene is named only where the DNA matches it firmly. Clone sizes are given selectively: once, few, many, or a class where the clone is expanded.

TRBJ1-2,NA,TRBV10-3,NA,CAISGPSPSSNYGYTF,TGTGCCATCAGTGGCCCCTCGCCTTCCTCTAACTATGGCTACACCTTC
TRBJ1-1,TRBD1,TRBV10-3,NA,CAISPQGQYTEAFF,TGTGCCATCAGCCCACAGGGACAGTACACTGAAGCTTTCTTT
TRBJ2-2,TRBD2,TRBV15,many,CATSRLADTGELFF,TGTGCCACCAGCAGACTAGCGGACACCGGGGAGCTGTTTTTT
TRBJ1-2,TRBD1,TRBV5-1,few,CASSSGQDATYFGYTF,TGCGCCAGCAGCTCAGGACAGGATGCGACCTATTTCGGCTACACCTTC
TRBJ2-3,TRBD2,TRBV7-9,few,CASSLFRSGADTQYF,TGTGCCAGCAGCTTATTTCGTAGCGGGGCAGATACGCAGTATTTT
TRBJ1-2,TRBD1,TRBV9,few,CASSVAPTGEEVYGYTF,TGTGCCAGCAGCGTAGCCCCTACAGGGGAAGAGGTCTATGGCTACACCTTC
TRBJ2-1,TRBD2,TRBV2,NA,CASSSQTSAYNEQFF,TGTGCCAGCAGTAGCCAGACTAGCGCCTACAATGAGCAGTTCTTC
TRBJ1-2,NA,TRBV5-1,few,CASSLATHYGYTF,TGCGCCAGCAGCTTGGCGACTCACTATGGCTACACCTTC
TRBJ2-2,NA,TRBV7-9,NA,CASSRGANTGELFF,TGTGCCAGCAGTAGAGGCGCGAACACCGGGGAGCTGTTTTTT
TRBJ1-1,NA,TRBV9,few,CASSVRQANTEAFF,TGTGCCAGCAGCGTACGACAGGCGAACACTGAAGCTTTCTTT
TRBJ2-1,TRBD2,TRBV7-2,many,CASSPALAPNNEQFF,TGTGCCAGCAGCCCAGCACTAGCGCCCAACAATGAGCAGTTCTTC
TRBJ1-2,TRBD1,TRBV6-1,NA,CASSETVIPASDRAYGYTF,TGTGCCAGCAGTGAAACCGTCATCCCCGCCTCGGACAGGGCCTATGGCTACACCTTC
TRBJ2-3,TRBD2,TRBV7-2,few,CASSYHSGRVTDTQYF,TGTGCCAGCAGCTATCATAGCGGGAGGGTCACAGATACGCAGTATTTT
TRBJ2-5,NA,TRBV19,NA,CASSIRRETQYF,TGTGCCAGTAGTATCCGCCGAGAGACCCAGTACTTC
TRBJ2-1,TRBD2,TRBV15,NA,CATSGGLAGVESSYNEQFF,TGTGCCACCAGCGGGGGACTAGCGGGAGTAGAGAGCTCCTACAATGAGCAGTTCTTC
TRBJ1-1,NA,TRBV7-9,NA,CASSLFSAGRTEAFF,TGTGCCAGCAGCTTATTCAGCGCGGGTAGGACTGAAGCTTTCTTT
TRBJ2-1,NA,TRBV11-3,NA,CASSSFGTDYNEQFF,TGTGCCAGCAGTTCGTTCGGGACGGACTACAATGAGCAGTTCTTC
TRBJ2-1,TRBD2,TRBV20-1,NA,CSARKPGTSNEQFF,TGCAGTGCTCGCAAGCCCGGGACTAGCAATGAGCAGTTCTTC
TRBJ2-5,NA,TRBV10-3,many,CAISESAVDGVIQETQYF,TGTGCCATCAGTGAGTCGGCTGTAGATGGAGTAATCCAAGAGACCCAGTACTTC
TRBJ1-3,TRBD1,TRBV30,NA,CAWSPGGSGNTIYF,TGTGCCTGGAGTCCAGGGGGCTCAGGAAACACCATATATTTT
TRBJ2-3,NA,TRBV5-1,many,CASSLLGVSTDTQYF,TGCGCCAGCAGCTTGTTGGGGGTTAGCACAGATACGCAGTATTTT
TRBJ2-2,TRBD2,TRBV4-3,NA,CASSQDGLAGSNTGELFF,TGCGCCAGCAGCCAAGATGGTCTAGCGGGAAGTAACACCGGGGAGCTGTTTTTT
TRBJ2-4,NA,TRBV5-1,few,CASGPVKLAKNIQYF,TGCGCCAGCGGTCCCGTCAAACTAGCCAAAAACATTCAGTACTTC
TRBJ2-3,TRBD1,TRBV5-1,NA,CASSFGTGFSDTQYF,TGCGCCAGCAGCTTCGGGACAGGGTTTTCAGATACGCAGTATTTT
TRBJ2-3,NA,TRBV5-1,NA,CASSLAGAGGTDTQYF,TGCGCCAGCAGCTTGGCTGGGGCAGGGGGGACAGATACGCAGTATTTT
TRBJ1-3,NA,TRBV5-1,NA,CASSLQGLHGNTIYF,TGCGCCAGCAGCTTGCAGGGGCTACATGGAAACACCATATATTTT
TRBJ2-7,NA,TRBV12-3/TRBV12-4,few,CASRLPRGRQYF,TGTGCCAGCAGACTTCCGAGAGGAAGGCAGTACTTC
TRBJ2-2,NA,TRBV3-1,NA,CASSQGPTGELFF,TGTGCCAGCAGCCAAGGCCCTACCGGGGAGCTGTTTTTT
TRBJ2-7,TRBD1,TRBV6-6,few,CASSPDRAPYEQYF,TGTGCCAGCAGCCCGGACAGGGCCCCCTACGAGCAGTACTTC
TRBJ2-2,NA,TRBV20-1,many,CSARYRTAGELFF,TGCAGTGCTAGATACAGGACAGCCGGGGAGCTGTTTTTT
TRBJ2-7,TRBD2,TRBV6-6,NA,CASTDPGTTYYEQYF,TGTGCCAGCACCGACCCCGGGACTACCTACTACGAGCAGTACTTC
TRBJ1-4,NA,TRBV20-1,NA,CSARVTGQATNEKLFF,TGCAGTGCTAGAGTAACAGGGCAGGCAACTAATGAAAAACTGTTTTTT
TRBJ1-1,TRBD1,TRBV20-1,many,CSARANQHRQGWAEAFF,TGCAGTGCTAGAGCAAACCAACACCGACAGGGATGGGCTGAAGCTTTCTTT
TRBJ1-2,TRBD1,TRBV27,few,CASRPGQGYGYTF,TGTGCCAGCAGGCCGGGACAGGGATATGGCTACACCTTC
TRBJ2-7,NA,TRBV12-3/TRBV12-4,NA,CASSWSRGYEQYF,TGTGCCAGCAGTTGGAGCAGGGGCTACGAGCAGTACTTC
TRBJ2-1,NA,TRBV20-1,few,CSARPSAYNEQFF,TGCAGTGCTAGACCTAGCGCCTACAATGAGCAGTTCTTC
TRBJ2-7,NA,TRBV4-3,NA,CASSQDTTFSYEQYF,TGCGCCAGCAGCCAAGATACGACTTTCTCCTACGAGCAGTACTTC
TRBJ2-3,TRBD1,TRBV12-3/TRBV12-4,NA,CASSGTGPFTDTQYF,TGTGCCAGCAGCGGGACAGGACCATTTACAGATACGCAGTATTTT
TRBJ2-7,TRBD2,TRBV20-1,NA,CSARVTTSGGTYEQYF,TGCAGTGCTAGAGTAACGACTAGCGGGGGCACCTACGAGCAGTACTTC
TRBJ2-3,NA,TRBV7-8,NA,CASSDRTPLSTDTQYF,TGTGCCAGCAGCGATCGGACACCACTTAGCACAGATACGCAGTATTTT
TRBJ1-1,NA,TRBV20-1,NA,CSAKDRKVNTEAFF,TGCAGTGCCAAAGACAGGAAGGTGAACACTGAAGCTTTCTTT
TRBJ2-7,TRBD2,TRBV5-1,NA,CASSAERGTLLEQYF,TGCGCCAGCAGCGCCGAGCGGGGGACCCTTTTGGAGCAGTACTTC
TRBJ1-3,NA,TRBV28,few,CASSNPPGNTIYF,TGTGCCAGCAGTAACCCGCCTGGAAACACCATATATTTT
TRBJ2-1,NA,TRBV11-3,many,CASSLEADEQFF,TGTGCCAGCAGCTTGGAGGCCGATGAGCAGTTCTTC
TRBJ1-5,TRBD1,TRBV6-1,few,CASRPDRVSNQPQHF,TGTGCCAGCAGGCCCGACAGGGTGAGCAATCAGCCCCAGCATTTT
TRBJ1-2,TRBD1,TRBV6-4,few,CASSDGTVGYTF,TGTGCCAGCAGTGACGGGACAGTTGGCTACACCTTC
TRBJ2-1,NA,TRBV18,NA,CASSPSNEQFF,TGTGCCAGCTCACCAAGCAATGAGCAGTTCTTC
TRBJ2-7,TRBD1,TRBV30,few,CAWRKKGTDISYEQYF,TGTGCCTGGAGAAAAAAAGGGACAGATATCTCCTACGAGCAGTACTTC
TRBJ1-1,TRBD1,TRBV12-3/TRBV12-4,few,CASSSNPPQGAGTEAFF,TGTGCCAGCAGTTCAAACCCACCACAGGGGGCAGGGACTGAAGCTTTCTTT
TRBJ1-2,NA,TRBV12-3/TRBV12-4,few,CASSFMSGQNPNYGYTF,TGTGCCAGCAGTTTCATGAGCGGCCAGAACCCAAACTATGGCTACACCTTC
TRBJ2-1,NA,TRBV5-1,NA,CASSLWQGVDEQFF,TGCGCCAGCAGCTTGTGGCAGGGTGTCGATGAGCAGTTCTTC
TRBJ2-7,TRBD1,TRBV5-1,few,CASSAFGGTGPSSYEQYF,TGCGCCAGCAGCGCCTTCGGTGGGACAGGGCCCAGCTCCTACGAGCAGTACTTC
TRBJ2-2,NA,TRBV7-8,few,CASSYRGVPNTGELFF,TGTGCCAGCAGCTACCGCGGAGTCCCGAACACCGGGGAGCTGTTTTTT